These 24 T cell receptor beta chains originate from one sample sequenced in a study of cytomegalovirus exposure and HLA in healthy donors. The PCR ran on 60 Vbeta and 13 Jbeta primers. Some clones are missing from TCRdb's copy, which holds only in-frame ones; the method was immunoSEQ multiplex PCR. Of some 65,000 clones in the sample, almost 80% were seen once. The sample taken for sequencing was PBMCs. Receptors originate from a girl aged 10 to 17 in good health and CMV-seropositive.

This clone was counted a single time. The genes are TRBV7-8 and TRBJ2-7, with TRBD2 matching over 13 bases. This CDR3 has 19 amino acids. Trimming at V came to 7 bases and at J to 5 bases, leaving 20 bases not matched to a gene. Germline CDR1 SGHVS, CDR2 FQNEAQ. For the CDR3, the DNA is TGTGCCAGCACCTCGAGTGGACTAGCGGGAGTCTTTCTCAAGGACGAGCAGTACTTC. This codes for CASTSSGLAGVFLKDEQYF.

The chain joins TRBV7-9 to TRBJ2-1, with 8 bases lining up with TRBD1. CDR1 and CDR2 from the germline V gene are SEHNR and FQNEAQ (reference sequence). The CDR3 contains 14 residues. The V gene end was trimmed by 5 bases and the J gene end by 4 bases; junction bases not matched to a gene: 4. CDR3 DNA sequence: TGTGCCAGCAGCCTTGGACAGGGATACAATGAGCAGTTCTTC. Amino acids: CASSLGQGYNEQFF.

This rearrangement joins TRBV29-1 to TRBJ2-7, with TRBD2 matching over 12 bases. The CDR3 sequence is 13 residues long. The germline V gene encodes CDR1 SQVTM and CDR2 ANQGSEA. J was trimmed by 3 bases and V by 7 bases; bases with no gene match: 4. In nucleotides, the CDR3 is TGCAGCGCTTGGACTAGCGGGAACTACGAGCAGTACTTC. It is translated as CSAWTSGNYEQYF.

The CDR3 here is CASSPRGSQDEQYF. For the CDR3, the DNA is TGTGCCAGCAGCCCAAGGGGGTCTCAGGACGAGCAGTACTTC. The chain is built from TRBV7-9 and TRBJ2-7, with TRBD1 as a possible D gene (6 bases). This CDR3 contains 14 residues. Trimming shortened V by 5 bases and J by 5 bases, and 16 bases separated the two germline ends. The germline gives CDR1 SEHNR, CDR2 FQNEAQ (reference sequence).

This clone is deemed medium-sized (0.01 to 0.1%). The chain combines TRBV6-5 with TRBJ1-6; possible D gene TRBD1, 5 bases. Germline V gives CDR1 MNHEY, CDR2 SVGAGI. This CDR3 is 14 amino acids long. The ends were cut back, 2 bases at V and 9 bases at J, with 11 bases in the middle. CDR3 in DNA: TGTGCCAGCAGTTACCAGGGTCTGGGTTCACCCCTCCACTTT. It yields the protein CASSYQGLGSPLHF.

CDR3 sequence: CAWRTRYDGYTF. The CDR3 DNA sequence: TGTGCCTGGAGAACGCGTTACGATGGCTACACCTTC. The chain has TRBV30 and TRBJ1-2; D is ambiguous. This CDR3 has 12 residues. Trimming cost V 3 bases and J 6 bases, with 11 bases left between them. Germline V gene sequence: CDR1 GTSNPN, CDR2 SVGIG (reference sequence).

This rearrangement joins TRBV6-4 to TRBJ2-3; 12 positions agree with TRBD2. This CDR3 has 15 amino acids. V lost 4 bases to trimming and J lost 1 base; unmatched junction nucleotides: 0. The germline V gene has CDR1 MRHNA and CDR2 SNTAGT. In DNA form, the CDR3 reads TGTGCCAGCAGTGGGACTAGCGGGGGCACAGATACGCAGTATTTT. As protein: CASSGTSGGTDTQYF.

The chain has TRBV9 and TRBJ1-1; D is possibly TRBD1 (6 bases). Trimming shortened V by 5 bases and J by 1 base, and 15 bases separated the two germline ends. There are 15 residues in the CDR3. The V gene's germline CDR1 is SGDLS and CDR2 YYNGEE. Here the CDR3 reads CASSSLQGQNTEAFF. The CDR3 coding sequence is TGTGCCAGCAGTTCTTTACAGGGTCAGAACACTGAAGCTTTCTTT.

The J gene is TRBJ1-6, the V gene TRBV6-5; 9 bases are shared with TRBD1. J was trimmed by 9 bases and V by 6 bases; bases with no gene match: 9. Germline values: CDR1 MNHEY, CDR2 SVGAGI. The CDR3 has 15 residues. CDR3 in amino acids: CASSPGTGKSSPLHF. CDR3 bases: TGTGCCAGCAGCCCCGGGACAGGGAAGTCTTCACCCCTCCACTTT.

The V and J genes are TRBV5-4 and TRBJ1-4; D is possibly TRBD1 (6 bases). The germline V and J ends were trimmed by 7 bases and 3 bases, with 13 bases remaining between them. Germline V gene lookup returns CDR1 SGHNT and CDR2 YYREEE (reference sequence). The CDR3 has 14 residues. The CDR3 region has the DNA TGTGCCAGCTATTCAGGGGCCTCTAATGAAAAACTGTTTTTT. This encodes CASYSGASNEKLFF.

This clone was observed once. V is TRBV10-3 and J is TRBJ2-3; TRBD2 matches 10 bases. Germline trimming cut 6 bases from V and 2 bases from J; bases unmatched to any gene: 2. The germline CDR1 and CDR2 sequences are ENHRY and SYGVKD. This CDR3 has 14 amino acids. CDR3 nucleotide sequence: TGTGCCATCAGGAGCGGGAGGGACACAGATACGCAGTATTTT. Protein sequence: CAIRSGRDTDTQYF.

The V and J genes are TRBV5-4 and TRBJ2-3; 10 nucleotides line up with TRBD2. Germline V gives CDR1 SGHNT, CDR2 YYREEE (reference sequence). The CDR3 has 16 residues. J lost 3 bases, V lost 4 bases, and 8 bases had no gene match. In DNA form, the CDR3 reads TGTGCCAGCAGCCGCGAAATACTAGCGGGGACAGATACGCAGTATTTT. Translated, it gives CASSREILAGTDTQYF.

The chain recombines TRBV19 with TRBJ1-1; D is uncertain. The CDR3 is 12 amino acids. V lost 3 bases and J lost 7, with 9 bases in between. Germline V gene lookup returns CDR1 LNHDA and CDR2 SQIVND (reference sequence). The CDR3: CASSISTGEAFF. CDR3 coding DNA: TGTGCCAGTAGTATCTCGACGGGTGAAGCTTTCTTT.

On this clone: No conserved phenylalanine or tryptophan is present at the end of the CDR3, so a read error is the likely explanation. Because the CDR3's place on the DNA is in doubt, the DNA is left out and the CDR3 is given as listed by TCRdb. The chain combines TRBV5-1 with TRBJ1-2; the table's D call, TRBD1, was not checked against the DNA. Germline CDR1 and CDR2: SGHRS and YFSETQ. Counting both end residues, the CDR3 totals 13 amino acids. The chain's CDR3 is CASSLEGQGAVAL.

The CDR3 DNA sequence: TGTGCCTGGAGTGTGAGACTCGGGGCCTACGAGCAGTACTTC. Translating it yields CAWSVRLGAYEQYF. The chain couples TRBV30 to TRBJ2-7; possibly TRBD2 for D (5 bases). CDR3 size: 14 residues. CDR1 GTSNPN and CDR2 SVGIG come from the germline V gene (reference sequence). The V end lost 0 bases, the J end lost 2 bases, and 11 bases lay between the germline ends.

V gene TRBV27 combines with J gene TRBJ1-2; 8 positions match TRBD1. CDR3 size: 13 residues. CDR1 and CDR2 from the germline V gene are MNHEY and SMNVEV (reference sequence). V shed 5 bases, J shed 8 bases, and the junction held 7 bases outside the gene matches. The chain's CDR3 is CASSPGQGRGYTF. CDR3 nucleotides: TGTGCCAGCAGTCCCGGACAGGGTAGAGGCTACACCTTC.

V usage is TRBV27 and J usage is TRBJ2-1; 8 positions agree with TRBD2. This CDR3 has 13 amino acids. Germline values: CDR1 MNHEY, CDR2 SMNVEV (reference sequence). V trimming: 5 bases; J trimming: 15 bases; junction bases outside the gene matches: 12. The CDR3 protein is CASSPSGGEARFF. Written as DNA, the CDR3 is TGTGCCAGCAGTCCGTCGGGGGGGGAGGCCCGGTTCTTC.

This sequence joins TRBV6-5 and TRBJ1-5; D is possibly TRBD1 (6 bases). The CDR3 has 14 residues. V lost 5 bases and J lost 5, with 13 bases in between. Germline V CDR1 and CDR2: MNHEY, SVGAGI. The CDR3 protein is CASSPRTAYQPQHF. DNA for the CDR3: TGTGCCAGCAGTCCTCGGACAGCCTATCAGCCCCAGCATTTT.

CDR3 amino acids: CASREGNQPQHF. The CDR3 DNA sequence: TGTGCCAGCAGGGAGGGCAATCAGCCCCAGCATTTT. The chain is built from TRBV28 and TRBJ1-5; D is undetermined. CDR3 size: 12 residues. Germline V lookup: CDR1 MDHEN, CDR2 SYDVKM. The V and J ends lost 6 bases and 2 bases respectively, with 5 bases between them. The full variable domain, with the rest looked up from reference TRBV28 and TRBJ1-5, is DVKVTQSSRYLVKRTGEKVFLECVQDMDHENMFWYRQDPGLGLRLIYFSYDVKMKEKGDIPEGYSVSREKKERFSLILESASTNQTSMYLCASREGNQPQHFGDGTRLSIL.

The table lists this clone with a count of one. The V gene is TRBV7-9, the J gene TRBJ2-1; possible D gene TRBD1, 6 bases. V shed 10 bases and J shed 9 bases, with 19 bases lying between them. The V gene's germline CDR1 is SEHNR and CDR2 FQNEAQ (reference sequence). This CDR3 has 13 amino acids. CDR3 DNA: TGTGCCACCTACCAATCAGGGGAGCGTGAGCAGTTCTTC. This encodes CATYQSGEREQFF.

The V gene is TRBV5-4, the J gene TRBJ2-3; 10 bases are a match to TRBD2. The trim removed 4 bases at V and 2 bases at J, leaving 10 bases unmatched. This CDR3 region has 17 residues. The V gene's germline CDR1 is SGHNT and CDR2 YYREEE (reference sequence). In DNA form, the CDR3 reads TGTGCCAGCAGCAGACCGATAGCGGGGGGTCACACAGATACGCAGTATTTT. It encodes CASSRPIAGGHTDTQYF.

The gene calls are TRBV5-1 and TRBJ2-3; 10 nucleotides align to TRBD1. Trimming took 6 bases from V and 6 from J; bases not matched to a gene: 7. Germline values: CDR1 SGHRS, CDR2 YFSETQ. The CDR3 spans 14 residues. The CDR3, as DNA: TGCGCCAGCATGAAGGGACAGGGGAGGGATACGCAGTATTTT. Amino acid sequence: CASMKGQGRDTQYF.

This chain connects TRBV5-1 to TRBJ2-7; tentatively, D is TRBD2 (7 bases). The CDR3 runs to 16 residues. Germline CDR1 reads SGHRS; CDR2 reads YFSETQ. V dropped 3 bases and J dropped 3 bases, with 19 bases sitting between them. CDR3 sequence reads: CASSSPRREGGYEQYF. The CDR3 DNA is TGCGCCAGCAGCTCACCTCGAAGGGAGGGGGGCTACGAGCAGTACTTC.

V usage is TRBV6-5 and J usage is TRBJ2-7; possible D gene TRBD2, 7 bases. This CDR3 is 14 amino acids long. CDR1 MNHEY and CDR2 SVGAGI come from the germline V gene. V was trimmed by 6 bases and J by 2 bases, leaving 14 bases between them. The CDR3 DNA follows: TGTGCCAGCAGGAGGGGGGGGGAAACCTACGAGCAGTACTTC. Residues: CASRRGGETYEQYF.